These 3 T cell receptor beta chains were all obtained from the same sample, sequenced in a study of Ad26.COV2.S vaccination and SARS-CoV-2 variants. TCRdb's copy holds only in-frame clones and misses some; the assay was immunoSEQ multiplex PCR. The sample shows some 370,000 clones, roughly 80% of them seen only once. As to treatment: about 20 received Ad26.COV2.S at low or high dose, single or two shots; five or six received placebo; per-sample allocation not given. On day 63 after the first injection, vaccine and placebo recipients gave samples. The sequences come from peripheral blood, collected in a trial of Ad26.COV2.S vaccine versus placebo. All receptors come from a person aged 18-65 years who received the Ad26.COV2.S COVID-19 vaccine or a placebo.

This CDR3 is CASSPLAGWYGYTF. The CDR3 bases are TGTGCCAGCAGCCCCCTCGCGGGTTGGTATGGCTACACCTTC. The genes are TRBV7-9 and TRBJ1-2; D gene ambiguous. V lost 5 bases and J lost 5, with 15 bases in between. Germline V lookup: CDR1 SEHNR, CDR2 FQNEAQ (reference sequence). This CDR3 contains 14 residues.

This clone appeared once. The rearrangement joins TRBV27 to TRBJ2-3; no clear D. Germline V gene data show CDR1 as MNHEY and CDR2 as SMNVEV (reference sequence). This CDR3 is 12 amino acids long. Trimming left V 3 bases short and J 6 bases short, with 7 bases between. Here the CDR3 DNA reads TGTGCCAGCAGTTTTCTATCGGATACGCAGTATTTT. This gives the protein CASSFLSDTQYF.

The rearrangement joins TRBV11-1 to TRBJ1-1; D may be TRBD1 (6 bases). Germline V gene data show CDR1 as SGHAT and CDR2 as FQDESV (reference sequence). V was cut by 7 bases and J by 3 bases, with 18 bases left in between. The CDR3 has 15 residues. The CDR3 DNA sequence: TGTGCCAGCACCCGGGGGGGCGGTGATCACACTGAAGCTTTCTTT. Protein sequence: CASTRGGGDHTEAFF.